Listed below are T cell receptor beta chains from one sample, sequenced in a study of blood T cell repertoires in COVID-19. Measured with immunoSEQ multiplex PCR; TCRdb has only the in-frame clones, and not every one. The sample carries 70,000 to 95,000 clones, roughly 90% recorded once. The sequenced material came from peripheral blood. These receptors came from a man between 65 and 85 years old with acute or convalescent COVID-19. Each CDR3 is given with its conserved first and last residue. D genes are given only for firm matches. Clone size is given for some rows only: seen once, a few or many times, or a class if the clone is expanded.

CDR3 protein: CASSSQGLNTEAFF
CDR3 DNA: TGCGCCAGCAGCTCCCAGGGTTTGAACACTGAAGCTTTCTTT
clone size: .
J gene: TRBJ1-1
D gene: .
V gene: TRBV5-1

CDR3 protein: CSVGFVPPSSGANVLTF
CDR3 DNA: TGCAGCGTTGGGTTTGTCCCTCCGAGCTCTGGGGCCAACGTCCTGACTTTC
clone size: .
J gene: TRBJ2-6
D gene: .
V gene: TRBV29-1

CDR3 protein: CASGYGTGVARAYEQYF
CDR3 DNA: TGTGCCAGCGGCTACGGGACAGGGGTAGCGCGGGCATACGAGCAGTACTTC
clone size: few
J gene: TRBJ2-7
D gene: TRBD1
V gene: TRBV2

CDR3 protein: CASTKTGGPYEQYF
CDR3 DNA: TGTGCCAGCACTAAAACGGGGGGGCCCTACGAGCAGTACTTC
clone size: .
J gene: TRBJ2-7
D gene: TRBD2
V gene: TRBV11-2

CDR3 protein: CASSSLRRRGRSYEQYF
CDR3 DNA: TGTGCCAGCAGCTCGTTAAGACGGAGAGGGCGTTCCTACGAGCAGTACTTC
clone size: few
J gene: TRBJ2-7
D gene: .
V gene: TRBV11-2

CDR3 protein: CASSYVSFYSNQPQHF
CDR3 DNA: TGTGCCAGCAGTTATGTTTCGTTCTATAGCAATCAGCCCCAGCATTTT
clone size: .
J gene: TRBJ1-5
D gene: .
V gene: TRBV6-2/TRBV6-3

CDR3 protein: CSASSLGYYNEQFF
CDR3 DNA: TGCAGTGCGAGTTCCCTCGGGTACTACAATGAGCAGTTCTTC
clone size: few
J gene: TRBJ2-1
D gene: .
V gene: TRBV20-1

CDR3 protein: CASSLGQGVETQYF
CDR3 DNA: TGCGCCAGCAGCTTGGGACAGGGTGTCGAGACCCAGTACTTC
clone size: .
J gene: TRBJ2-5
D gene: TRBD1
V gene: TRBV5-1

CDR3 protein: CASSLGTQGRETQYF
CDR3 DNA: TGCGCCAGCAGCTTGGGTACGCAGGGTAGGGAGACCCAGTACTTC
clone size: .
J gene: TRBJ2-5
D gene: .
V gene: TRBV5-1

CDR3 protein: CASSTAFGEAFF
CDR3 DNA: TGTGCCAGCAGCACGGCTTTCGGGGAAGCTTTCTTT
clone size: .
J gene: TRBJ1-1
D gene: .
V gene: TRBV7-6

CDR3 protein: CASSYSAGGGYTF
CDR3 DNA: TGTGCCAGCAGTTACTCCGCAGGGGGTGGCTACACCTTC
clone size: .
J gene: TRBJ1-2
D gene: TRBD1
V gene: TRBV6-2/TRBV6-3

CDR3 protein: CSARDGPEAFF
CDR3 DNA: TGCAGTGCTAGAGATGGGCCCGAAGCTTTCTTT
clone size: .
J gene: TRBJ1-1
D gene: .
V gene: TRBV20-1

CDR3 protein: CASSHLTTNNEQFF
CDR3 DNA: TGTGCCAGCAGCCATCTCACTACGAACAATGAGCAGTTCTTC
clone size: .
J gene: TRBJ2-1
D gene: .
V gene: TRBV14

CDR3 protein: CASSLSPGTGHYYEQYF
CDR3 DNA: TGTGCCAGCAGTTTATCACCCGGGACAGGGCATTACTACGAGCAGTACTTC
clone size: .
J gene: TRBJ2-7
D gene: TRBD1
V gene: TRBV28

CDR3 protein: CASSRRMGAAAFF
CDR3 DNA: TGTGCCAGCAGCCGCCGGATGGGGGCTGCGGCTTTCTTT
clone size: .
J gene: TRBJ1-1
D gene: .
V gene: TRBV5-6

CDR3 protein: CASRPSGTGTAKNIQYF
CDR3 DNA: TGTGCCAGCAGACCCTCCGGGACAGGGACAGCCAAAAACATTCAGTACTTC
clone size: .
J gene: TRBJ2-4
D gene: TRBD1
V gene: TRBV28

CDR3 protein: CATSRTKTSGGSYNEQFF
CDR3 DNA: TGTGCCACCAGCAGAACAAAGACTAGCGGGGGCTCCTACAATGAGCAGTTCTTC
clone size: .
J gene: TRBJ2-1
D gene: TRBD2
V gene: TRBV15

CDR3 protein: CASSSGTSFPGELFF
CDR3 DNA: TGTGCCAGCAGCTCCGGGACTAGCTTCCCCGGGGAGCTGTTTTTT
clone size: .
J gene: TRBJ2-2
D gene: TRBD2
V gene: TRBV28

CDR3 protein: CASSTTGTAYGYTF
CDR3 DNA: TGTGCCAGTAGTACCACCGGGACAGCGTATGGCTACACCTTC
clone size: once
J gene: TRBJ1-2
D gene: TRBD1
V gene: TRBV19

CDR3 protein: CASSFVAGGSHNEQFF
CDR3 DNA: TGTGCCAGCAGTTTCGTAGCGGGGGGGTCCCACAATGAGCAGTTCTTC
clone size: .
J gene: TRBJ2-1
D gene: TRBD2
V gene: TRBV6-5

CDR3 protein: CAISESVLAGVNEQYF
CDR3 DNA: TGTGCCATCAGTGAGTCGGTATTAGCGGGAGTCAACGAGCAGTACTTC
clone size: .
J gene: TRBJ2-7
D gene: TRBD2
V gene: TRBV10-3

CDR3 protein: CASRPGQGSGYTF
CDR3 DNA: TGTGCCAGCAGACCGGGACAGGGGTCTGGCTACACCTTC
clone size: .
J gene: TRBJ1-2
D gene: TRBD1
V gene: TRBV11-2

CDR3 protein: CASSGGQGNSPLHF
CDR3 DNA: TGTGCCAGCAGTGGAGGACAGGGAAATTCACCCCTCCACTTT
clone size: .
J gene: TRBJ1-6
D gene: TRBD1
V gene: TRBV2

CDR3 protein: CASSLSLLNTGELFF
CDR3 DNA: TGTGCCAGCAGTTTATCACTGCTGAACACCGGGGAGCTGTTTTTT
clone size: .
J gene: TRBJ2-2
D gene: .
V gene: TRBV27

CDR3 protein: CASSIQGSISNQPQHF
CDR3 DNA: TGTGCCAGTAGTATACAGGGTTCTATAAGCAATCAGCCCCAGCATTTT
clone size: once
J gene: TRBJ1-5
D gene: .
V gene: TRBV19

CDR3 protein: CASKYQGTNEKLFF
CDR3 DNA: TGTGCCAGCAAATACCAGGGAACTAATGAAAAACTGTTTTTT
clone size: .
J gene: TRBJ1-4
D gene: .
V gene: TRBV2

CDR3 protein: CATSDRVTYEQYF
CDR3 DNA: TGTGCCACCAGTGACCGAGTGACATACGAGCAGTACTTC
clone size: .
J gene: TRBJ2-7
D gene: .
V gene: TRBV24-1

CDR3 protein: CASSLGGSSYEQYF
CDR3 DNA: TGTGCCAGCAGCTTAGGTGGTAGCTCCTACGAGCAGTACTTC
clone size: .
J gene: TRBJ2-7
D gene: .
V gene: TRBV11-3

CDR3 protein: CASTRDSNYGYTF
CDR3 DNA: TGTGCCAGCACCCGGGACAGCAACTATGGCTACACCTTC
clone size: .
J gene: TRBJ1-2
D gene: TRBD1
V gene: TRBV9

CDR3 protein: CASSIDLGQGASGTEAFF
CDR3 DNA: TGTGCCAGTAGTATAGATCTGGGACAGGGGGCATCGGGCACTGAAGCTTTCTTT
clone size: .
J gene: TRBJ1-1
D gene: TRBD1
V gene: TRBV19

CDR3 protein: CAWSSTTDTQYF
CDR3 DNA: TGTGCCTGGAGTAGCACCACAGATACGCAGTATTTT
clone size: .
J gene: TRBJ2-3
D gene: .
V gene: TRBV30